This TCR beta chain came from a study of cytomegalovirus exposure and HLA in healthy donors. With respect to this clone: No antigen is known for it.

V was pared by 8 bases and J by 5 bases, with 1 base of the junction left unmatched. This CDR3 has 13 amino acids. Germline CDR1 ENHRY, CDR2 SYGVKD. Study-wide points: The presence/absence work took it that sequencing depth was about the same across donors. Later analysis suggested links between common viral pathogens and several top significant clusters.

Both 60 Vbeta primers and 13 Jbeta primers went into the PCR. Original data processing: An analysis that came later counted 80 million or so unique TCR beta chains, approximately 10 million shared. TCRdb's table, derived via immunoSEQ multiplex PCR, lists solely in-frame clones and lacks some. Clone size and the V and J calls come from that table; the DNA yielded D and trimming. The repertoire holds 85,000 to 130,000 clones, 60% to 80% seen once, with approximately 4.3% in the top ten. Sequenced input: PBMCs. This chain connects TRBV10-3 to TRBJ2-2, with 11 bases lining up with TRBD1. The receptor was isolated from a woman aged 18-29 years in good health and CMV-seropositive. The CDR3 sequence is CAIGTGGTGELFF. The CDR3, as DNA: TGTGCCATCGGGACAGGGGGAACCGGGGAGCTGTTTTTT.